This T cell receptor (beta chain) was sequenced for a study of T-cell reconstitution after alpha-beta-depleted transplantation in children. Per the germline V gene, CDR1 is ENHRY and CDR2 is SYGVKD. This CDR3 contains 15 residues. Trimming took off 0 bases at V and 4 bases at J, with 10 bases between the two ends. A word on this clonotype: This may be a read error: a much more frequent sequence differs by one nucleotide. Since no conserved phenylalanine or tryptophan closes the CDR3, a read error is the likely cause.

Library preparation (for TCRbeta) was performed with unique molecular identifiers. TCRdb reprocessed the PCR reads with MiXCR, giving one entry per CDR3 protein. The repertoire holds roughly 200,000 distinct CDR3 sequences, with around 6.8% as singletons. The origin of this receptor is a human donor who donated a stem cell graft to a child with Wiskott-Aldrich syndrome. The chain combines TRBV10-3 with TRBJ1-5; D not certain. The material sequenced was PBMCs from the stem cell graft donor, taken from the stem cell graft. The CDR3 nucleotides read TGTGCCATCAGTGAGTCTGGGAAGTGGAATCAGCCCCAGCATCTT. Translation: CAISESGKWNQPQHL.